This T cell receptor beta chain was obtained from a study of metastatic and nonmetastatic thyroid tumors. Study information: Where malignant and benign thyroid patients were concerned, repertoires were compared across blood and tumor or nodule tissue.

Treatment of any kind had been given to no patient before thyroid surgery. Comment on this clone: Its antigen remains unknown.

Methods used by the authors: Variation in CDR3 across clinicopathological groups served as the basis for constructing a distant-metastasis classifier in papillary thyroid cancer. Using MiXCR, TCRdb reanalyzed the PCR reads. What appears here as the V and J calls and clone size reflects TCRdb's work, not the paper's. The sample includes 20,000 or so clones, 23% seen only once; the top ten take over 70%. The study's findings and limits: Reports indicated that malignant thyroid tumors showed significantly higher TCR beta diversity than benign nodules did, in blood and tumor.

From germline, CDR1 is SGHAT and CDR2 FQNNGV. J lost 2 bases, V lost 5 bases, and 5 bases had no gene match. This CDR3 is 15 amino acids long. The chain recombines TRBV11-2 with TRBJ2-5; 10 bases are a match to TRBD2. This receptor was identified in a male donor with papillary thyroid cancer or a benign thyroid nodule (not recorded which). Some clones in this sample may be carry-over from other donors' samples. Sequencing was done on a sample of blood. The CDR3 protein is CASSHGLAEQETQYF. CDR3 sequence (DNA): TGTGCCAGCAGCCATGGACTAGCGGAACAAGAGACCCAGTACTTC.